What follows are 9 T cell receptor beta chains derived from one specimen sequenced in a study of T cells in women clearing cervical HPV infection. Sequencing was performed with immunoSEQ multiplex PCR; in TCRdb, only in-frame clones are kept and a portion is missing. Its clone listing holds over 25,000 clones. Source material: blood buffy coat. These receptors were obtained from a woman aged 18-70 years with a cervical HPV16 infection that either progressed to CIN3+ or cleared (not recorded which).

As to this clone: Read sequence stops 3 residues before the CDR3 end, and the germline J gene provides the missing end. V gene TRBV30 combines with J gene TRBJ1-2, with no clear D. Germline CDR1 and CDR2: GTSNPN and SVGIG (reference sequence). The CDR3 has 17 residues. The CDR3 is CAWSATDRTSGSYDYTF. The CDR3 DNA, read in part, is TGTGCCTGGAGTGCCACAGATCGGACTAGCGGGAGCTACGAC. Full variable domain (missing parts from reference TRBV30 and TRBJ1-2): SQTIHQWPATLVQPVGSPLSLECTVEGTSNPNLYWYRQAAGRGLQLLFYSVGIGQISSEVPQNLSASRPQDRQFILSSKKLLLSDSGFYLCAWSATDRTSGSYDYTFGSGTRLTVV.

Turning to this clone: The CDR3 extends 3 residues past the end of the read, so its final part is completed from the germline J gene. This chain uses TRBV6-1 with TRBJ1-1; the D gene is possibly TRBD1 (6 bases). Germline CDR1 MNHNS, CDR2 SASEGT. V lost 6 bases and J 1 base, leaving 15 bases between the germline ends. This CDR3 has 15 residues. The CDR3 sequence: CASRESGTQNTEAFF. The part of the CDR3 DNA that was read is TGTGCCAGCAGAGAATCCGGGACACAGAACACTGAA.

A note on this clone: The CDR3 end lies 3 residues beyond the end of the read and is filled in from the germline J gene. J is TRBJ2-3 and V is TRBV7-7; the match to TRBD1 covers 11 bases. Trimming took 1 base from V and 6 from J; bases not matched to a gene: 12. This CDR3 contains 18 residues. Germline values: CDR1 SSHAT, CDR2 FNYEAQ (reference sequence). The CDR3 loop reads CASSLGIRDRGTGDTQYF. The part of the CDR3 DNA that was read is TGTGCCAGCAGCTTAGGGATACGGGACAGGGGGACCGGGGATACG.

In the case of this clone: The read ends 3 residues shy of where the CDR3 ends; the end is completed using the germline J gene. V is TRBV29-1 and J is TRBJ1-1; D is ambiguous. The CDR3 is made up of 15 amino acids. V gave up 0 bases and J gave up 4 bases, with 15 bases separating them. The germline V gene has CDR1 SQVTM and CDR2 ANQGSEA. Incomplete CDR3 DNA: TGCAGCGTTGAAGACCGGACTATACGAGGCACTGAA. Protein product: CSVEDRTIRGTE. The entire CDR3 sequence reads CSVEDRTIRGTEAFF.

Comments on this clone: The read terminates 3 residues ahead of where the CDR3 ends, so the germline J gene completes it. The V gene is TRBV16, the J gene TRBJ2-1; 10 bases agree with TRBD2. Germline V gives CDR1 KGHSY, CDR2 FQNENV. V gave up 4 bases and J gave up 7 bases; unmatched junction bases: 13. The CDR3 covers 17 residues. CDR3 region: CASSPSPSSGRLNEQFF. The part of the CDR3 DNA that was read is TGTGCCAGCAGCCCGTCCCCTTCTAGCGGGAGACTGAATGAG.

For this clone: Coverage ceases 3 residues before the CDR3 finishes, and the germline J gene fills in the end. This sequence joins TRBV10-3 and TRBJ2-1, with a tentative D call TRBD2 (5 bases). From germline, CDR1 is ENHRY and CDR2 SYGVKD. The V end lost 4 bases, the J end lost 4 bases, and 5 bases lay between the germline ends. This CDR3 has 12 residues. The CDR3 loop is CAISGTYNEQFF. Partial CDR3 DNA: TGTGCCATCAGTGGGACTTACAATGAG.

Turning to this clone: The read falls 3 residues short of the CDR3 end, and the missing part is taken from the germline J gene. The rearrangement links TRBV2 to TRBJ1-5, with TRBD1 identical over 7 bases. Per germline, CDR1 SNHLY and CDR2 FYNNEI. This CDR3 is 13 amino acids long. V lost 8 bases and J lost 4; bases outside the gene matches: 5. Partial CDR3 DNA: TGTGCCAGCCGGGACAGTGGGAATCAGCCC. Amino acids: CASRDSGNQP. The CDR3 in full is CASRDSGNQPQHF.

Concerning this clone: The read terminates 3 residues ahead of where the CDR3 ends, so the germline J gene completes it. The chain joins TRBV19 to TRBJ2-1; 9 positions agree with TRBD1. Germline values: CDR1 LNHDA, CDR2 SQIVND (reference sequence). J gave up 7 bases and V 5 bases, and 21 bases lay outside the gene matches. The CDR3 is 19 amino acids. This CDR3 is CASSVAPSVTGGARNEQFF. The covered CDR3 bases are TGTGCCAGTAGTGTCGCCCCGTCCGTCACAGGGGGCGCACGGAATGAG.

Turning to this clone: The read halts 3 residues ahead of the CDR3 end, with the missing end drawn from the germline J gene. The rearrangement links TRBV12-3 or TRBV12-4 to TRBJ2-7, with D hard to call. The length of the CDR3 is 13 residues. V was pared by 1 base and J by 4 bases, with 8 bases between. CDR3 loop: CASSLGGSYEQYF. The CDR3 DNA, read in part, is TGTGCCAGCAGTTTAGGAGGCTCTTACGAG.